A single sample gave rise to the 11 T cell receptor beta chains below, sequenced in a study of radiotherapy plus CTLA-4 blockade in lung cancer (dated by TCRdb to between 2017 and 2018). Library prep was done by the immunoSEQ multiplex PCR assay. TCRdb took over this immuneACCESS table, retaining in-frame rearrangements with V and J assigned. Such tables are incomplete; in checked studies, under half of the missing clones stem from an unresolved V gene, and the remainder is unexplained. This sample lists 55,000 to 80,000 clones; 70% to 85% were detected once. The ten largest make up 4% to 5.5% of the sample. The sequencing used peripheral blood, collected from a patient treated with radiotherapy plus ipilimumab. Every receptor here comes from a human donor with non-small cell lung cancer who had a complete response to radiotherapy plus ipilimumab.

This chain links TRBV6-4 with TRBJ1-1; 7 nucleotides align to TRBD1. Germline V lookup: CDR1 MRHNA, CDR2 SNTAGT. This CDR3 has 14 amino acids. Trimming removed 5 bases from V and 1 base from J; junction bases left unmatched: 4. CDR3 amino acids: CASSSQGGNTEAFF. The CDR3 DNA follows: TGTGCCAGCAGTTCCCAGGGGGGGAACACTGAAGCTTTCTTT.

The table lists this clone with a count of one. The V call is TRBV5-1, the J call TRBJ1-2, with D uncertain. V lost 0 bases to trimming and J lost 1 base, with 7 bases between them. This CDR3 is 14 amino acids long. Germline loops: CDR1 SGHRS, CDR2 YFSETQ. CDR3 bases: TGCGCCAGCAGCTTGGCCTCTCTTAACTATGGCTACACCTTC. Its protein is CASSLASLNYGYTF.

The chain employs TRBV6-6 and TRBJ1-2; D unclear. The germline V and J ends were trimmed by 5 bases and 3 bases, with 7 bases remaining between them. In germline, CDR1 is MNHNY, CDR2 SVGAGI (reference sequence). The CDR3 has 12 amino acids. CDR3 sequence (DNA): TGTGCCAGCAGTGCGGGAGACTATGGCTACACCTTC. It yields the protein CASSAGDYGYTF.

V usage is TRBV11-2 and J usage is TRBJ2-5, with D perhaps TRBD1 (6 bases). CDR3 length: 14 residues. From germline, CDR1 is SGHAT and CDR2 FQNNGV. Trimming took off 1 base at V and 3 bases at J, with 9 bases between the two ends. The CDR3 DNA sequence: TGTGCCAGCAGCTTAGGGGCAGGGGAAGAGACCCAGTACTTC. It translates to CASSLGAGEETQYF.

The DNA for the CDR3 is TGTGCCTGGAGTGTTGCCGGGGGGGACGAGGCTGAAGCTTTCTTT. Protein product: CAWSVAGGDEAEAFF. The chain carries TRBV30 and TRBJ1-1; D perhaps matches TRBD1 (5 bases). The CDR3 covers 15 residues. Deletions cut 0 bases from V and 6 bases from J, with 17 bases between. Germline V gene lookup returns CDR1 GTSNPN and CDR2 SVGIG (reference sequence).

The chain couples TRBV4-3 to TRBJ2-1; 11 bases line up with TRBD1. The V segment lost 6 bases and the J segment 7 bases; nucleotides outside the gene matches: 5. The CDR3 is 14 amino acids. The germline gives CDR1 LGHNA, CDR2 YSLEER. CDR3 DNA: TGCGCCAGCAGAAGGACAGGGGGCAAGAATGAGCAGTTCTTC. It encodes CASRRTGGKNEQFF.

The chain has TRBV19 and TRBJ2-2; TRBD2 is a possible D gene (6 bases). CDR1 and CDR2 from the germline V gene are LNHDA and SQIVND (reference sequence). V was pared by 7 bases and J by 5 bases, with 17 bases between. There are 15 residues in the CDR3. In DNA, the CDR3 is TGTGCCAGTATTGTCTCGGGAGTAAAAACCGGGGAGCTGTTTTTT. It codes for CASIVSGVKTGELFF.

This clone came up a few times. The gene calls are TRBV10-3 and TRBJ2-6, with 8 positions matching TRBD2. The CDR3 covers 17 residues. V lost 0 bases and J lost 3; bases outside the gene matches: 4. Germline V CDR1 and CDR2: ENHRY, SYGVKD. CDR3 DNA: TGTGCCATCAGTGAGTCCCGGGGGGGCAGTGGGGCCAACGTCCTGACTTTC. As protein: CAISESRGGSGANVLTF.

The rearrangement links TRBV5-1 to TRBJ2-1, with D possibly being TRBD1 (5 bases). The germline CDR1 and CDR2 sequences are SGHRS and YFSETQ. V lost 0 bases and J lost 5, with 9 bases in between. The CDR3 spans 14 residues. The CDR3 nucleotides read TGCGCCAGCAGCTTGGGCCAGGGTGACAATGAGCAGTTCTTC. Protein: CASSLGQGDNEQFF.

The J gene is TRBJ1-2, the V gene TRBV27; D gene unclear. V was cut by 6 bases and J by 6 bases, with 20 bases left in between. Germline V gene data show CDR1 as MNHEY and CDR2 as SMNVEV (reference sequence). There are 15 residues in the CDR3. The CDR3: CASSTTQWTVDGYTF. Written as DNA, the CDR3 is TGTGCCAGCAGCACTACCCAATGGACTGTCGATGGCTACACCTTC.

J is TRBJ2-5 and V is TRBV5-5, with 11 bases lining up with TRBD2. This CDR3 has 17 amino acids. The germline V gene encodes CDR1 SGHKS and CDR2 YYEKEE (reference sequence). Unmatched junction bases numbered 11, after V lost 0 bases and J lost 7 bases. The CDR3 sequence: CASSLAVAGGTGVTQYF. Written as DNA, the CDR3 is TGTGCCAGCAGCTTGGCCGTAGCGGGAGGGACCGGCGTGACCCAGTACTTC.